These 11 T cell receptor beta chains came from one sample sequenced in a study of blood T cells in healthy people across ages. A J-beta primer mix and a sample-barcoded 5' primer were used in a second PCR of about 7 to 12 cycles. From the 5' RACE reads, TCRdb called clonotypes with MiXCR, one entry per CDR3 protein. The profile shows a few hundred thousand distinct CDR3 sequences, approximately 27% of them singletons. Sequenced: blood. These receptors all come from a woman between 65 and 79 years old in good health.

The chain combines TRBV7-3 with TRBJ1-2; D unresolved. Germline CDR1 and CDR2: SGHTA and FQGTGA. This CDR3 is built from 14 residues. V was cut by 4 bases and J by 12 bases, with 21 bases left in between. For the CDR3, the DNA is TGTGCCAGCAGCTCCCCGGGATCCATTGGGGAACACACCTTC. Encoded protein: CASSSPGSIGEHTF.

The chain couples TRBV7-2 to TRBJ1-3; D remains ambiguous. This CDR3 comprises 12 residues. Trimming took off 7 bases at V and 11 bases at J, with 15 bases between the two ends. The V gene's germline CDR1 is SGHTA and CDR2 FQGNSA. The CDR3: CASTVLGGAIYF. In DNA form, the CDR3 reads TGTGCCAGCACCGTTCTGGGAGGCGCCATATATTTT.

This chain links TRBV20-1 with TRBJ2-3; no definite D call. This CDR3 is 15 amino acids long. In germline, CDR1 is DFQATT, CDR2 SNEGSKA (reference sequence). V lost 4 bases and J lost 0, with 14 bases in between. The CDR3 region has the DNA TGCAGTGCTACGGTACGGAGCACTAGCACAGATACGCAGTATTTT. Protein product: CSATVRSTSTDTQYF.

The rearrangement links TRBV4-1 to TRBJ2-5; 8 positions agree with TRBD2. The DNA matches TRBJ2-7 better at its end, which makes the J call doubtful. This CDR3 contains 18 residues. Germline CDR1 reads MGHRA; CDR2 reads YSYEKL. The CDR3 coding sequence is TGCGCCAGCAGCCTCTTCCAGCGGGGGCCCCTCGACACCTACGAGCAGTACGTC. This encodes CASSLFQRGPLDTYEQYV.

This clonotype has more than one count but fewer than ten. The chain is built from TRBV7-9 and TRBJ1-2; D is possibly TRBD1 (6 bases). Trimming stripped 0 bases from V and 7 bases from J, with 15 bases between. From germline, CDR1 is SEHNR and CDR2 FQNEAQ (reference sequence). The CDR3 contains 15 residues. CDR3 loop: CASSLAARGIPGYTF. The CDR3 nucleotides read TGTGCCAGCAGCTTAGCGGCCAGGGGAATACCTGGCTACACCTTC.

This clonotype was seen only a few times. In DNA, the CDR3 is TGTGCCAGCAGCCTTCTAGGGGGCCTTCCTGGGGCCAACGTCCTGACTTTC. Encoded protein: CASSLLGGLPGANVLTF. The chain uses TRBV3-1 and TRBJ2-6; 7 bases match TRBD1. V lost 4 bases to trimming and J lost 2 bases; unmatched junction nucleotides: 8. In germline, CDR1 is LGHDT, CDR2 YNNKEL (reference sequence). The CDR3 has 17 amino acids.

The rearrangement links TRBV7-8 to TRBJ2-2, with TRBD1 matching over 8 bases. The CDR3 is 16 residues long. With 7 bases clipped from V and 2 bases from J, the junction kept 9 bases outside the gene matches. The germline gives CDR1 SGHVS, CDR2 FQNEAQ. The CDR3 is CASNPGGSRNTGELFF. CDR3 bases: TGTGCCAGCAACCCAGGGGGCTCAAGAAACACCGGGGAGCTGTTTTTT.

This rearrangement joins TRBV7-2 to TRBJ2-1; D remains ambiguous. There are 14 residues in the CDR3. The germline V gene has CDR1 SGHTA and CDR2 FQGNSA. Deletions cut 1 base from V and 5 bases from J, with 9 bases between. Written as DNA, the CDR3 is TGTGCCAGCAGCTTAGGGGGTTCCAACAATGAGCAGTTCTTC. Translated, it gives CASSLGGSNNEQFF. Looking up the rest from reference TRBV7-2 and TRBJ2-1 gives the full variable domain: GAGVSQSPSNKVTEKGKDVELRCDPISGHTALYWYRQSLGQGLEFLIYFQGNSAPDKSGLPSDRFSAERTGGSVSTLTIQRTQQEDSAVYLCASSLGGSNNEQFFGPGTRLTVL.

The CDR3 DNA reads as TGCAGTGCTAGAGATAGCGGGGGGAGCCGGGGCGAGCAGTACTTC. Translating it yields CSARDSGGSRGEQYF. The gene calls are TRBV20-1 and TRBJ2-7; 10 nucleotides agree with TRBD2. The length of the CDR3 is 15 residues. CDR1 DFQATT and CDR2 SNEGSKA come from the germline V gene (reference sequence). V trimming: 0 bases; J trimming: 6 bases; junction bases outside the gene matches: 8.

There are a few counts of this clonotype. This sequence joins TRBV20-1 and TRBJ2-1; 7 nucleotides agree with TRBD2. Germline V gene sequence: CDR1 DFQATT, CDR2 SNEGSKA (reference sequence). CDR3 size: 14 residues. V was clipped by 3 bases and J by 3 bases; unmatched bases: 5. The CDR3 region has the DNA TGCAGTGCTAGCTCCGGGACTATCTACAATGAGCAGTTCTTC. It encodes CSASSGTIYNEQFF.

This clonotype was seen a few times. The V call is TRBV7-9, the J call TRBJ1-4; no definite D call. CDR1 is SEHNR and CDR2 is FQNEAQ in the germline V gene (reference sequence). CDR3 length: 13 amino acids. Trimming cost V 6 bases and J 6 bases, with 11 bases left between them. CDR3 bases: TGTGCCAGCAGGGAGGGAAAGGATGAAAAACTGTTTTTT. This encodes CASREGKDEKLFF.